This passage covers 4 T cell receptor beta chains from one sample sequenced in a study of blood T cell repertoires in COVID-19. Libraries were prepared by immunoSEQ multiplex PCR; TCRdb keeps only in-frame clonotypes and omits some of them. The sample carries some 170,000 clones, around 77% recorded once. The source material was peripheral blood. The receptors shown here come from a man between 65 and 85 years old with acute or convalescent COVID-19.

V is TRBV12-5 and J is TRBJ2-3; TRBD2 is a possible D gene (5 bases). Trimming took 3 bases from V and 4 from J, leaving 14 bases between them. The CDR3 loop spans 15 amino acids. The V gene's germline CDR1 is LGHNT and CDR2 FRNRAP. The CDR3 spells CASGLGPPGSDTQYF. CDR3 nucleotide sequence: TGTGCTAGTGGTTTAGGGCCCCCGGGGTCAGATACGCAGTATTTT. The full variable domain, with the rest looked up from reference TRBV12-5 and TRBJ2-3, is DARVTQTPRHKVTEMGQEVTMRCQPILGHNTVFWYRQTMMQGLELLAYFRNRAPLDDSGMPKDRFSAEMPDATLATLKIQPSEPRDSAVYFCASGLGPPGSDTQYFGPGTRLTVL.

This clone was picked up many times. The chain has TRBV6-1 and TRBJ1-1; 11 bases match TRBD1. CDR1 is MNHNS and CDR2 is SASEGT in the germline V gene. This CDR3 spans 18 amino acids. V was clipped by 4 bases and J by 0 bases; unmatched bases: 10. CDR3 nucleotides: TGTGCCAGCAGTGGAGAATCGGGACAGGGGGTCGTGAACACTGAAGCTTTCTTT. Its translation is CASSGESGQGVVNTEAFF.

V and J are TRBV9 and TRBJ2-5, with D possibly matching TRBD2 (5 bases). Germline V gene lookup returns CDR1 SGDLS and CDR2 YYNGEE. The V gene lost 0 bases and the J gene lost 2 bases, with 17 bases spanning the gap. The CDR3 is 17 amino acids. In DNA, the CDR3 is TGTGCCAGCAGCGTAGCATCGGGGTTAGCAGGACAAGAGACCCAGTACTTC. As protein: CASSVASGLAGQETQYF. Combining the CDR3 with reference TRBV9 and TRBJ2-5 gives the whole variable domain DSGVTQTPKHLITATGQRVTLRCSPRSGDLSVYWYQQSLDQGLQFLIQYYNGEERAKGNILERFSAQQFPDLHSELNLSSLELGDSALYFCASSVASGLAGQETQYFGPGTRLLVL.

The chain combines TRBV3-1 (or the pseudogene TRBV3-2) with TRBJ2-7; tentative D call: TRBD1 (5 bases). The length of the CDR3 is 16 residues. From germline, CDR1 is LGHDT and CDR2 YNNKEL (reference sequence). Between the trimmed V and J ends, which lost 1 base and 2 bases, there was a span of 15 bases. This CDR3 reads CASSQGRPPRAYEQYF. The CDR3 nucleotides read TGTGCCAGCAGCCAAGGAAGGCCCCCCAGGGCCTACGAGCAGTACTTC.